These 26 T cell receptor beta chains came from one sample sequenced in a study of Ad26.COV2.S vaccination and SARS-CoV-2 variants. Method: immunoSEQ multiplex PCR; TCRdb's copy keeps in-frame clones and lacks some. This table has about 320,000 clones, 90% appearing once. Treatment specified: about 20 received Ad26.COV2.S at low or high dose, single or two shots; a few received placebo; per-sample allocation not given. Sampling took place 63 days after the first vaccine or placebo injection. The sample consisted of peripheral blood, taken in a trial of Ad26.COV2.S vaccine versus placebo. The receptor set was obtained from a person aged 18-60 years who received the Ad26.COV2.S COVID-19 vaccine or a placebo.

J is TRBJ1-1 and V is TRBV13; no firm D call. CDR3 length equals 13 residues. V lost 5 bases, J lost 6 bases, and 13 bases lay in between. The V gene's germline CDR1 is PRHDT and CDR2 FYEKMQ (reference sequence). In DNA, the CDR3 is TGTGCCAGCAGCACGAGGGCACGGTCTGAAGCTTTCTTT. Residues: CASSTRARSEAFF. The full variable domain, with the rest looked up from reference TRBV13 and TRBJ1-1, is AAGVIQSPRHLIKEKRETATLKCYPIPRHDTVYWYQQGPGQDPQFLISFYEKMQSDKGSIPDRFSAQQFSDYHSELNMSSLELGDSALYFCASSTRARSEAFFGQGTRLTVV.

This chain links TRBV6-2 or TRBV6-3 with TRBJ2-3; possible D gene TRBD2, 5 bases. V dropped 3 bases and J dropped 3 bases, with 10 bases sitting between them. Germline-derived CDR1 and CDR2 are MNHEY and SVGEGT. This CDR3 contains 14 residues. The CDR3, as DNA: TGTGCCAGCAGTTATCTAGCTTCAACAGATACGCAGTATTTT. It is translated as CASSYLASTDTQYF.

J is TRBJ1-4 and V is TRBV5-1; TRBD1 matches at 8 bases. The CDR3 extends over 18 amino acids. CDR1 is SGHRS and CDR2 is YFSETQ in the germline V gene. The junction had 16 bases not matched to a gene; V was cut back by 2 bases and J by 7 bases. CDR3 nucleotides: TGCGCCAGCAGCTTTGGACGACAGGGGCGGTCCCCTAGTGAAAAACTGTTTTTT. Protein product: CASSFGRQGRSPSEKLFF.

This chain connects TRBV5-5 to TRBJ1-2; D unclear. V shed 4 bases and J shed 2 bases, with 9 bases lying between them. The CDR3 has 13 residues. Germline lookup yields CDR1 SGHKS and CDR2 YYEKEE (reference sequence). The CDR3 coding sequence is TGTGCCAGCAGCGTTACACCGAACTATGGCTACACCTTC. Its translation is CASSVTPNYGYTF.

This chain joins TRBV18 and TRBJ2-3; 8 bases line up with TRBD1. Per the germline V gene, CDR1 is KGHSH and CDR2 is LQKENI. The CDR3 is made up of 16 amino acids. V shed 2 bases, J shed 0 bases, and the junction held 4 bases outside the gene matches. CDR3 DNA: TGTGCCAGCTCACCAGGGACAGGTGTTAGCACAGATACGCAGTATTTT. Protein: CASSPGTGVSTDTQYF.

The chain links TRBV7-2 to TRBJ2-3; possibly TRBD2 for D (6 bases). Germline V CDR1 and CDR2: SGHTA, FQGNSA. The V end lost 1 base, the J end lost 0 bases, and 14 bases lay between the germline ends. The CDR3 loop spans 17 amino acids. As DNA, the CDR3 is TGTGCCAGCAGCTTAGGAGCGGGTATTCCTAGCACAGATACGCAGTATTTT. Amino acids: CASSLGAGIPSTDTQYF.

In its sample, this clone was seen a few times. V and J are TRBV27 and TRBJ1-5, with D unresolved. V shed 2 bases and J shed 0 bases, with 5 bases lying between them. Germline V gene lookup returns CDR1 MNHEY and CDR2 SMNVEV (reference sequence). This CDR3 is built from 14 residues. CDR3 nucleotides: TGTGCCAGCAGTTTACGGGCTAGCAATCAGCCCCAGCATTTT. Encoded protein: CASSLRASNQPQHF.

The chain couples TRBV7-9 to TRBJ2-2, with 10 bases matching TRBD2. Germline V gives CDR1 SEHNR, CDR2 FQNEAQ (reference sequence). The CDR3 extends over 17 amino acids. After removal of 2 bases from V and 1 base from J, the junction contained 4 bases not matched to a gene. CDR3 loop: CASSLPAGGKNTGELFF. DNA of the CDR3: TGTGCCAGCAGCTTACCAGCGGGGGGGAAGAACACCGGGGAGCTGTTTTTT.

This rearrangement joins TRBV2 to TRBJ1-2, with a weak D call TRBD1 (5 bases). Germline V lookup: CDR1 SNHLY, CDR2 FYNNEI. CDR3 size: 16 residues. V was cut by 5 bases and J by 3 bases, with 19 bases left in between. The CDR3 sequence: CASSLTQEAKHYGYTF. The CDR3 coding sequence is TGTGCCAGCAGTTTAACACAGGAGGCGAAGCACTATGGCTACACCTTC.

The chain carries TRBV6-5 and TRBJ2-1; 12 nucleotides align to TRBD2. The CDR3 is 13 residues long. Trimming removed 8 bases from V and 7 bases from J; junction bases left unmatched: 3. Germline V gene data show CDR1 as MNHEY and CDR2 as SVGAGI. CDR3 protein: CASGLAGGNEQFF. Written as DNA, the CDR3 is TGTGCCAGCGGGCTAGCGGGGGGGAATGAGCAGTTCTTC.

The chain has TRBV7-2 and TRBJ2-2, with D tentatively TRBD2 (5 bases). Germline CDR1 reads SGHTA; CDR2 reads FQGNSA. This CDR3 region has 16 residues. Trimming pared 3 bases from V and 6 bases from J, leaving 17 bases between. CDR3 nucleotides: TGTGCCAGCAGCTTTTCGCCGGGATGGAGACCCGGGGAGCTGTTTTTT. The encoded protein is CASSFSPGWRPGELFF.

The chain has TRBV6-2 or TRBV6-3 and TRBJ2-7, with 7 nucleotides matching TRBD2. The CDR3 is made up of 14 amino acids. The germline gives CDR1 MNHEY, CDR2 SVGEGT. Trimming at V came to 3 bases and at J to 4 bases, leaving 6 bases not matched to a gene. The CDR3: CASSYKTSSYEQYV. As DNA, the CDR3 is TGTGCCAGCAGTTATAAGACTAGCTCTTACGAGCAGTACGTC.

The chain is built from TRBV7-9 and TRBJ2-3, with D unclear. The germline V gene encodes CDR1 SEHNR and CDR2 FQNEAQ (reference sequence). Trimming stripped 0 bases from V and 2 bases from J, with 6 bases between. The CDR3 covers 14 residues. This chain's CDR3 is CASSLAQFTDTQYF. CDR3 bases: TGTGCCAGCAGCTTAGCCCAGTTCACAGATACGCAGTATTTT.

This clone was recorded only once. CDR3 nucleotide sequence: TGTGCCAGTAGGCAGGGGACGGGGAACACTGAAGCTTTCTTT. This encodes CASRQGTGNTEAFF. This chain links TRBV19 with TRBJ1-1, with a weak D call TRBD1 (6 bases). The CDR3 has 14 residues. Germline V gene lookup returns CDR1 LNHDA and CDR2 SQIVND (reference sequence). Trimming removed 6 bases at V and 1 base at J, with 12 bases between.

The chain uses TRBV7-8 and TRBJ2-7; the D gene is possibly TRBD2 (6 bases). Germline V CDR1 and CDR2: SGHVS, FQNEAQ. V shed 6 bases and J shed 2 bases, with 17 bases lying between them. The CDR3 is 15 residues long. The CDR3 DNA sequence: TGTGCCAGCAGTTCCTGGACTACGCCTGCCTACGAGCAGTACTTC. Translation gives CASSSWTTPAYEQYF.

V gene TRBV29-1 combines with J gene TRBJ2-3; possibly TRBD1 or TRBD2 for D (5 bases each). The CDR3 is 13 residues long. V was clipped by 6 bases and J by 1 base, with 11 bases between them. Germline V gives CDR1 SQVTM, CDR2 ANQGSEA. As DNA, the CDR3 is TGCAGCGTGTCGACGGGGCGCACAGATACGCAGTATTTT. Protein: CSVSTGRTDTQYF.

The V and J genes are TRBV7-9 and TRBJ2-2; 8 bases agree with TRBD2. With 2 bases clipped from V and 5 bases from J, the junction kept 4 bases outside the gene matches. The V gene's germline CDR1 is SEHNR and CDR2 FQNEAQ (reference sequence). The CDR3 is 15 amino acids. The CDR3 region is CASSLLASGTGELFF. The DNA for the CDR3 is TGTGCCAGCAGCTTATTGGCTAGCGGGACCGGGGAGCTGTTTTTT. Based on the CDR3 plus reference TRBV7-9 and TRBJ2-2, the full variable domain is DTGVSQNPRHKITKRGQNVTFRCDPISEHNRLYWYRQTLGQGPEFLTYFQNEAQLEKSRLLSDRFSAERPKGSFSTLEIQRTEQGDSAMYLCASSLLASGTGELFFGEGSRLTVL.

This clone was observed once. Other DNA sequences in this sample translate to the same CDR3. In nucleotides, the CDR3 is TGTGCCAGCAGCCTCGGGCAGAACTATGGCTACACCTTC. Translated: CASSLGQNYGYTF. The gene calls are TRBV6-5 and TRBJ1-2; no reliable D call. V was pared by 6 bases and J by 2 bases, with 10 bases between. The CDR3 is 13 amino acids. Germline assignment: CDR1 MNHEY and CDR2 SVGAGI.

This sequence joins TRBV10-3 and TRBJ2-7, with D possibly being TRBD2 (5 bases). The V gene lost 5 bases and the J gene lost 6 bases, with 14 bases spanning the gap. Germline CDR1 is ENHRY and CDR2 is SYGVKD. The CDR3 length is 13 residues. CDR3 coding DNA: TGTGCCATCAGTTCCGAAGAGGGTGGCGAGCAGTACTTC. Translation: CAISSEEGGEQYF.

This clone was seen a few times. The chain is built from TRBV19 and TRBJ1-2, with D possibly TRBD1 on 5 matching bases. The CDR3 covers 13 residues. Germline V gene lookup returns CDR1 LNHDA and CDR2 SQIVND (reference sequence). V lost 3 bases and J 4 bases, leaving 9 bases between the germline ends. The CDR3 nucleotides are TGTGCCAGTAGTATGGGGCAGAGCTATGGCTACACCTTC. Its translation is CASSMGQSYGYTF.

Details on this clone: Other nucleotide sequences in the sample specify the same CDR3. The gene calls are TRBV18 and TRBJ2-1, with 15 bases matching TRBD2. Trimming took 3 bases from V and 7 from J; bases not matched to a gene: 4. CDR1 and CDR2 from the germline V gene are KGHSH and LQKENI. The CDR3 sequence is 16 residues long. The chain's CDR3 is CASSPPGLAGGNEQFF. Here the CDR3 DNA reads TGTGCCAGCTCACCTCCCGGACTAGCGGGGGGGAATGAGCAGTTCTTC.

The chain links TRBV11-1 to TRBJ1-4, with 7 positions matching TRBD1. This CDR3 has 15 amino acids. Trimming took 3 bases from V and 3 from J; bases not matched to a gene: 4. Germline CDR1 and CDR2: SGHAT and FQDESV (reference sequence). CDR3 nucleotide sequence: TGTGCCAGCAGCTTCAAGACAGGGTCTAATGAAAAACTGTTTTTT. It yields the protein CASSFKTGSNEKLFF.

The chain combines TRBV6-5 with TRBJ2-1; D is perhaps TRBD2 (5 bases). The CDR3 covers 15 residues. V was pared by 8 bases and J by 5 bases, with 19 bases between. Germline-derived CDR1 and CDR2 are MNHEY and SVGAGI. CDR3 bases: TGTGCCAGCCGAGAGAGGCTAGTGAGGGACAATGAGCAGTTCTTC. This sequence encodes CASRERLVRDNEQFF.

The chain employs TRBV19 and TRBJ1-5, with D perhaps matching TRBD1 (6 bases). The CDR3 is 14 residues long. Trimming cost V 3 bases and J 2 bases, with 8 bases left between them. In germline, CDR1 is LNHDA, CDR2 SQIVND (reference sequence). CDR3: CASSMNRGNQPQHF. CDR3 sequence (DNA): TGTGCCAGTAGTATGAACAGGGGCAATCAGCCCCAGCATTTT.

The chain is built from TRBV4-3 and TRBJ2-2; possibly TRBD2 for D (5 bases). CDR1 is LGHNA, CDR2 YSLEER, per germline. Trimming removed 3 bases from V and 2 bases from J, with 19 bases in between. The CDR3 has 18 amino acids. The CDR3 nucleotides are TGCGCCAGCAGCCATGATCGGCTAGTACTAGACAACACCGGGGAGCTGTTTTTT. It codes for CASSHDRLVLDNTGELFF.

The genes are TRBV21-1 and TRBJ1-1. TRBV21-1 counts as a pseudogene. This CDR3 spans 12 amino acids. The CDR3 loop is CASSAENTEAFF. CDR3 bases: TGTGCCAGCAGCGCCGAGAACACTGAAGCTTTCTTT.